Below are 16 T cell receptor beta chains sequenced from a single sample in a study of control samples from healthy donors and cancer patients. Using immunoSEQ multiplex PCR, the repertoire was profiled, and TCRdb retains in-frame clones only, with some absent. The table has roughly 84,000 clones, around 91% seen once. Sequencing used blood. These receptors were taken from a man aged 50 or older in good health.

Comment on this clone: Here the CDR3 omits its conserved ending phenylalanine or tryptophan, so a read error is the likely source. The DNA is left out, because the CDR3 cannot be placed on it with certainty; the CDR3 is given as TCRdb lists it. The rearrangement links TRBV18 to TRBJ2-7; the table's D gene call, TRBD1, was not cross checked with the DNA. Inclusive of both ends, the CDR3 amounts to 13 amino acids. Germline values: CDR1 KGHSH, CDR2 LQKENI. This chain's CDR3 is CASSPELTGWVSL.

This sequence joins TRBV27 and TRBJ1-2; unclear D gene. This CDR3 region has 13 residues. The germline V gene encodes CDR1 MNHEY and CDR2 SMNVEV (reference sequence). Trimming pared 11 bases from V and 5 bases from J, leaving 18 bases between. CDR3 nucleotide sequence: TGTGCCTACCAAAAGGGCAGCTCGTATGGCTACACCTTC. Its translation: CAYQKGSSYGYTF.

The rearrangement links TRBV2 to TRBJ2-2, with 8 bases aligning to TRBD1. The CDR3 length is 13 residues. The V gene's germline CDR1 is SNHLY and CDR2 FYNNEI. Trimming took 7 bases from V and 6 from J; bases not matched to a gene: 4. The DNA of the CDR3 is TGTGCCAGCAAGACAGGGGAGGCCGGGGAGCTGTTTTTT. Translating it yields CASKTGEAGELFF.

The chain couples TRBV30 to TRBJ2-7; D is unclear. Per the germline V gene, CDR1 is GTSNPN and CDR2 is SVGIG (reference sequence). V shed 0 bases and J shed 3 bases, with 9 bases lying between them. The CDR3 is made up of 13 amino acids. The CDR3 nucleotides read TGTGCCTGGAGTGTGGTTAACTACTACGAGCAGTACTTC. This translates into CAWSVVNYYEQYF.

The gene calls are TRBV5-6 and TRBJ2-3; D not certain. Trimming pared 4 bases from V and 6 bases from J, leaving 6 bases between. This CDR3 region has 11 residues. Germline assignment: CDR1 SGHDT and CDR2 YYEEEE. CDR3 nucleotide sequence: TGTGCCAGCAGCGTGTCCGATACGCAGTATTTT. Translating gives CASSVSDTQYF.

This sequence joins TRBV15 and TRBJ2-1, with 8 bases identical to TRBD1. From germline, CDR1 is LNHNV and CDR2 YYDKDF (reference sequence). V trimming: 0 bases; J trimming: 7 bases; junction bases outside the gene matches: 11. CDR3 length equals 17 residues. The CDR3 is CATSRDSAGTGLNEQFF. The CDR3 DNA follows: TGTGCCACCAGCAGAGATTCGGCTGGGACAGGCTTGAATGAGCAGTTCTTC.

This clone was seen a single time. This sequence joins TRBV10-3 and TRBJ1-1; a possible D gene is TRBD1 (6 bases). V was clipped by 2 bases and J by 1 base, with 11 bases between them. The CDR3 length is 15 residues. Germline assignment: CDR1 ENHRY and CDR2 SYGVKD. The CDR3 reads CAISEVEQGNTEAFF. CDR3 DNA sequence: TGTGCCATCAGTGAGGTGGAACAGGGGAACACTGAAGCTTTCTTT.

The chain is built from TRBV27 and TRBJ1-3; D gene uncertain. V was pared by 4 bases and J by 4 bases, with 5 bases between. Germline V gene sequence: CDR1 MNHEY, CDR2 SMNVEV (reference sequence). The CDR3 has 12 amino acids. The CDR3 spells CASSSPGNTIYF. CDR3 sequence (DNA): TGTGCCAGCAGTTCACCCGGAAACACCATATATTTT.

The CDR3 protein is CASSRTSGSGDIQYF. CDR3 sequence (DNA): TGTGCCAGCAGCCGGACTAGCGGGAGCGGGGACATTCAGTACTTC. This chain uses TRBV3-1 (or the pseudogene TRBV3-2) with TRBJ2-4, with TRBD2 identical over 13 bases. V was pared by 4 bases and J by 8 bases, with 5 bases of the junction left unmatched. The CDR3 is made up of 15 amino acids. The germline V gene encodes CDR1 LGHDT and CDR2 YNNKEL (reference sequence).

V usage is TRBV11-3 and J usage is TRBJ2-1; no firm D call. The CDR3 loop spans 13 amino acids. Deletions cut 1 base from V and 8 bases from J, with 9 bases between. CDR1 is SGHNT and CDR2 is YENEEA in the germline V gene. CDR3 DNA sequence: TGTGCCAGCAGCTTAGGTCCGACCTATGAGCAGTTCTTC. Translating gives CASSLGPTYEQFF.

The chain is built from TRBV5-5 and TRBJ2-7, with D perhaps matching TRBD1 or TRBD2 (5 bases each). Per germline, CDR1 SGHKS and CDR2 YYEKEE (reference sequence). The germline V and J ends were trimmed by 4 bases and 10 bases, with 21 bases remaining between them. The CDR3 loop spans 14 amino acids. The CDR3 nucleotides are TGTGCCAGCAGCCTCGGGACGGGCACTGATCTTCAGTACTTC. Protein: CASSLGTGTDLQYF.

This clone was seen just once. This rearrangement joins TRBV19 to TRBJ1-6; no firm D call. The CDR3 covers 13 residues. The V gene's germline CDR1 is LNHDA and CDR2 SQIVND (reference sequence). Trimming removed 7 bases at V and 5 bases at J, with 9 bases between. This chain's CDR3 is CASNPQDNSPLHF. The CDR3, as DNA: TGTGCCAGTAACCCGCAGGATAATTCACCCCTCCACTTT.

In this sample, this clone turned up a few times. J is TRBJ1-1 and V is TRBV4-1; TRBD1 might be the D (6 bases). The CDR3 consists of 15 residues. V gave up 4 bases and J gave up 3 bases, with 15 bases separating them. Germline V gene lookup returns CDR1 MGHRA and CDR2 YSYEKL. This chain's CDR3 is CASSPQGPMDTEAFF. The CDR3 nucleotides are TGCGCCAGCAGCCCACAGGGCCCGATGGACACTGAAGCTTTCTTT.

The chain is built from TRBV12-3 or TRBV12-4 and TRBJ2-7; TRBD1 might be the D (6 bases). V was cut by 6 bases and J by 7 bases, with 13 bases left in between. This CDR3 has 12 amino acids. CDR3 amino acids: CASRVTGQEQYF. The DNA for the CDR3 is TGTGCCAGCAGGGTGACAGGTCAGGAGCAGTACTTC.

V and J are TRBV6-5 and TRBJ1-1; 8 bases are shared with TRBD1. The CDR3 length is 13 residues. Germline V CDR1 and CDR2: MNHEY, SVGAGI. V shed 7 bases and J 4 bases; nucleotides not matched to a gene: 5. The CDR3 sequence is CASTVTGVTEAFF. Written as DNA, the CDR3 is TGTGCCAGCACCGTGACAGGGGTCACTGAAGCTTTCTTT.

This clone appeared a single time. The rearrangement links TRBV5-8 to TRBJ2-1, with TRBD1 matching 8 bases. The CDR3 covers 15 residues. Per germline, CDR1 SGHTS and CDR2 YDEGEE. V trimming: 4 bases; J trimming: 9 bases; junction bases outside the gene matches: 12. CDR3 nucleotide sequence: TGTGCCAGCAGCACCGATGGCAGGGGGCGGAGTGAGCAGTTCTTC. This gives the protein CASSTDGRGRSEQFF.